This TCR beta chain was identified during a study of T cell repertoires in cytomegalovirus infection. The overall study: CMV epitopes, recently identified HLA-C-restricted and well-studied HLA-B-restricted, were used.

TCRdb re-called the reads through MiXCR, storing one row per CDR3 protein. The sample records 800,000 to 950,000 distinct CDR3 sequences, approximately 32% being singletons. Study-wide results and caveats: Carriers of CMV plus the relevant HLA were identified by cumulative public TCR beta family frequency. CMV-specific HLA-C-restricted TCR beta clonotypes dominated the ex vivo response.

Germline loops: CDR1 SNHLY, CDR2 FYNNEI. V lost 5 bases and J lost 6, with 20 bases in between. This CDR3 has 16 residues. With respect to this clonotype: As yet, its antigen is unknown.

The sequence came from a human donor in good health (CMV status not recorded). Some clones in this sample may be carry-over from other donors' samples. The chain employs TRBV2 and TRBJ1-5; D might be TRBD1 (5 bases). The specimen was cultured CD8+ T cells from PBMCs, collected from culture after CMV antigen stimulation. The CDR3, as DNA: TGTGCCAGCAGTCTTTTCCGGGACCCCGCAAGTCAGCCCCAGCATTTT. This gives the protein CASSLFRDPASQPQHF.